The rows below give T cell receptor beta chains drawn from one sample of a study of somatic mutations in cytotoxic T cells in rheumatoid arthritis. This table comes from immunoSEQ multiplex PCR, and its TCRdb copy is limited to in-frame clones, with some not included. The data show approximately 20,000 clones, 80% to 90% seen once. Sequencing was performed on CD8+ T cells sorted from blood. Receptors were obtained from a man aged 35-49 years in good health. CDR3s include the opening cysteine and the closing phenylalanine or tryptophan. D genes are given only for firm matches. The size entry is marked missing in some rows and otherwise reads once, few, many or a size class.

v_gene,d_gene,abundance,j_gene,CDR3aa,CDR3nt
TRBV28,.,once,TRBJ1-1,CASSLSTPRTTEAFF,TGTGCCAGCAGTTTATCAACACCCCGAACGACTGAAGCTTTCTTT
TRBV27,.,.,TRBJ2-1,CASSLAGTLSYNEQFF,TGTGCCAGCAGTTTGGCAGGGACCCTTTCCTACAATGAGCAGTTCTTC
TRBV19,.,.,TRBJ2-2,CASSISHLASTNTGELFF,TGTGCCAGTAGTATAAGCCATTTAGCGTCGACGAACACCGGGGAGCTGTTTTTT
TRBV28,TRBD2,.,TRBJ2-1,CASITGASGPHNEQFF,TGTGCCAGCATCACCGGGGCTAGCGGGCCCCACAATGAGCAGTTCTTC
TRBV27,TRBD1,.,TRBJ1-1,CASSFTGAWHTEAFF,TGTGCCAGCAGTTTTACAGGGGCATGGCACACTGAAGCTTTCTTT
TRBV4-1,TRBD2,.,TRBJ2-1,CASSHGGTSGRVEQFF,TGCGCCAGCAGCCACGGAGGGACTAGCGGGAGAGTGGAGCAGTTCTTC
TRBV28,.,once,TRBJ1-1,CASSSPREENTEAFF,TGTGCCAGCAGTTCCCCCAGGGAAGAAAACACTGAAGCTTTCTTT
TRBV4-3,.,.,TRBJ2-7,CASSQVANPSYEQYF,TGCGCCAGCAGCCAAGTAGCGAACCCCTCCTACGAGCAGTACTTC
TRBV2,TRBD1,.,TRBJ1-2,CASSRGQGDDGYTF,TGTGCCAGCAGCCGCGGACAGGGAGACGATGGCTACACCTTC
TRBV6-4,TRBD2,.,TRBJ2-3,CASSDSASGSSDTQYF,TGTGCCAGCAGTGACTCGGCTAGCGGGAGTTCAGATACGCAGTATTTT
TRBV11-2,TRBD1,.,TRBJ2-1,CASSLGTGGFNEQFF,TGTGCCAGCAGCCTTGGGACAGGGGGCTTCAATGAGCAGTTCTTC
TRBV27,.,.,TRBJ2-7,CASSLGGGHLYEQYF,TGTGCCAGCAGTTTAGGAGGAGGACATCTCTACGAGCAGTACTTC
TRBV27,.,.,TRBJ2-1,CASSFLSIGDNEQFF,TGTGCCAGCAGTTTCCTCTCCATCGGTGACAATGAGCAGTTCTTC
TRBV27,TRBD1,.,TRBJ2-7,CASSLGQGAFEQYF,TGTGCCAGCAGTTTGGGACAGGGGGCTTTCGAGCAGTACTTC
TRBV27,TRBD1,.,TRBJ1-4,CASSQRGHGEKLFF,TGTGCCAGCAGCCAAAGGGGGCACGGTGAAAAACTGTTTTTT
TRBV25-1,.,.,TRBJ1-2,CASSPTGPLGGYTF,TGTGCCAGCAGCCCCACGGGACCGCTCGGGGGCTACACCTTC
TRBV23-1,.,.,TRBJ2-5,CASSQSWGFGETQYF,TGCGCCAGCAGTCAATCTTGGGGTTTTGGGGAGACCCAGTACTTC
TRBV15,.,.,TRBJ2-1,CATSRDSRSNEQFF,TGTGCCACCAGCAGAGACTCCCGGAGCAATGAGCAGTTCTTC
TRBV28,TRBD2,.,TRBJ2-7,CASSLDSGRRYEQYF,TGTGCCAGCAGTTTAGATAGCGGGAGGAGGTACGAGCAGTACTTC
TRBV7-8,TRBD2,.,TRBJ2-1,CASSVPGLAGGKGTYNEQFF,TGTGCCAGCAGCGTCCCGGGACTAGCGGGAGGGAAGGGGACCTACAATGAGCAGTTCTTC
TRBV19,.,.,TRBJ2-1,CASGWSSYNEQFF,TGTGCCAGCGGGTGGAGCTCCTACAATGAGCAGTTCTTC
TRBV27,.,.,TRBJ2-1,CASYIAGYNNEQFF,TGTGCCAGTTACATCGCTGGTTACAACAATGAGCAGTTCTTC